The 9 T cell receptor beta chains presented below share a single source sample, sequenced in a study of T cell responses to AZD1222 COVID-19 vaccine. Profiling relied on immunoSEQ multiplex PCR, and the TCRdb table lists in-frame clones only, not all of them. The sample lists approximately 130,000 clones, roughly nine tenths occurring once. The starting material was peripheral blood, obtained 28 days after the second AZD1222 dose. The receptors originated from an adult who received the AZD1222 COVID-19 vaccine.

The genes are TRBV7-6 and TRBJ2-7; TRBD1 matches 7 bases. Germline V lookup: CDR1 SGHVS, CDR2 FNYEAQ. V shed 4 bases and J 0 bases; nucleotides not matched to a gene: 3. The CDR3 has 14 amino acids. The CDR3 sequence is CASSSGQSSYEQYF. CDR3 DNA sequence: TGTGCCAGCAGCTCGGGACAGAGCTCCTACGAGCAGTACTTC.

The V gene is TRBV29-1, the J gene TRBJ1-1; D gene unclear. The germline V gene has CDR1 SQVTM and CDR2 ANQGSEA. This CDR3 spans 13 amino acids. Trimming removed 6 bases at V and 2 bases at J, with 13 bases between. DNA of the CDR3: TGCAGCGTCCACCCCTTGGTCAACACTGAAGCTTTCTTT. Translation gives CSVHPLVNTEAFF.

V gene TRBV19 combines with J gene TRBJ1-4, with a possible D match to TRBD1 (5 bases). This CDR3 region has 15 residues. CDR1 is LNHDA, CDR2 SQIVND, per germline (reference sequence). Trimming shortened V by 7 bases and J by 2 bases, and 14 bases separated the two germline ends. The CDR3: CASTPWGGTNEKLFF. The CDR3 DNA follows: TGTGCCAGTACCCCCTGGGGGGGGACTAATGAAAAACTGTTTTTT.

The rearrangement uses TRBV5-4 and TRBJ2-1; TRBD2 matches 12 bases. The CDR3 is 16 residues long. In germline, CDR1 is SGHNT, CDR2 YYREEE (reference sequence). V shed 4 bases and J 4 bases; nucleotides not matched to a gene: 6. The CDR3 sequence: CASSPGLAGIYNEQFF. The CDR3 DNA sequence: TGTGCCAGCAGCCCCGGACTAGCGGGGATATACAATGAGCAGTTCTTC.

The chain joins TRBV7-3 to TRBJ2-7, with TRBD2 identical over 12 bases. The ends lost 4 bases at V and 6 bases at J; junction bases unmatched: 1. In germline, CDR1 is SGHTA, CDR2 FQGTGA. The CDR3 covers 13 residues. The DNA of the CDR3 is TGTGCCAGCAGCTCGACTAGCGGGGGCGAGCAGTACTTC. Amino acids: CASSSTSGGEQYF.

A single count supports this clone. Other DNA sequences in the same sample also yield this CDR3. V and J are TRBV9 and TRBJ1-2, with 8 bases that match TRBD1. CDR1 and CDR2 from the germline V gene are SGDLS and YYNGEE. The CDR3 consists of 14 residues. V was pared by 2 bases and J by 1 base, with 1 base of the junction left unmatched. CDR3 region: CASSVTGDNYGYTF. The CDR3, as DNA: TGTGCCAGCAGCGTGACAGGGGATAACTATGGCTACACCTTC.

This rearrangement joins TRBV4-2 to TRBJ1-5; D ambiguous. V lost 8 bases and J lost 0, with 11 bases in between. The CDR3 covers 14 residues. Per germline, CDR1 LGHNA and CDR2 YNFKEQ. The CDR3 spells CASSRDYSNQPQHF. The DNA for the CDR3 is TGTGCCAGCTCGCGGGATTATAGCAATCAGCCCCAGCATTTT.

The genes are TRBV11-2 and TRBJ1-6; 8 bases are a match to TRBD1. With 2 bases clipped from V and 9 bases from J, the junction kept 9 bases outside the gene matches. The CDR3 is 16 amino acids. In germline, CDR1 is SGHAT, CDR2 FQNNGV. Here the CDR3 reads CASSLNGQGRLSPLHF. Written as DNA, the CDR3 is TGTGCCAGCAGCTTAAACGGACAGGGAAGACTTTCACCCCTCCACTTT.

This chain joins TRBV6-5 and TRBJ1-4, with 10 bases aligning to TRBD1. Germline V gives CDR1 MNHEY, CDR2 SVGAGI. The trim removed 6 bases at V and 7 bases at J, leaving 8 bases unmatched. This CDR3 is built from 15 residues. The CDR3 region has the DNA TGTGCCAGCAGCCGAGACAGGGGGCGAAGTGAAAAACTGTTTTTT. This codes for CASSRDRGRSEKLFF.